This T cell receptor (beta chain) was recovered during a study of blood T cell repertoires in COVID-19. Study summary: Italy, Spain and the United States were the sources of the convalescent and acute COVID-19 samples. PBMCs, B-cell-depleted T cells, or T cells were the source of the cDNA or gDNA that made up the material.

In the original analysis: The authors estimated nucleated cell counts from reference gene primer amplification. Clones were read by immunoSEQ multiplex PCR, and TCRdb kept only the in-frame ones, dropping some. From that table come the V and J calls and clone size; the DNA was used to work out D and trimming. The repertoire holds approximately 380,000 clones, with around 85% as singletons. CDR3 length: 14 amino acids. CDR1 is SGHNT, CDR2 YYREEE, per germline (reference sequence). V gave up 4 bases and J gave up 0 bases, with 11 bases separating them. The TCR originated in a woman aged 18-29 years with acute or convalescent COVID-19. Sequenced material: peripheral blood. The gene calls are TRBV5-4 and TRBJ2-7; D is unclear. In nucleotides, the CDR3 is TGTGCCAGCAGCCCCCCGTACTCCTCCTACGAGCAGTACTTC. It specifies CASSPPYSSYEQYF.